These 9 T cell receptor beta chains were all obtained from the same sample, sequenced in a study of PD-1 blockade in classical Hodgkin lymphoma (dated by TCRdb to 2020 to 2021). The sample's time point label, decoded: cycle 4 day 1 (C4D1), after more than five weeks of nivolumab. All trial patients had relapsed after autologous stem cell transplantation, with cohorts A, B and C differing in prior brentuximab vedotin exposure. The method was the immunoSEQ multiplex PCR assay. This immuneACCESS table, as held by TCRdb, lists in-frame sequences with V and J called but not all clones. Of the missing ones, under half trace to an unresolved V gene in checked studies; the others have no known cause. The sample table contains 100,000 or so clones; only one count was recorded for approximately 94% of them. Clones ranked in the top ten supply 2% of the sample. Source: peripheral blood mononuclear cells (PBMCs), taken before the fourth cycle of nivolumab. The receptors here all came from a human donor with classical Hodgkin lymphoma.

The CDR3 DNA sequence: TGCGCCAGCAGCTTGGGGGCCACTGGGGGAGCGGGCATGACCCAGTACTTC. Translation: CASSLGATGGAGMTQYF. The chain has TRBV5-1 and TRBJ2-5; a possible D gene is TRBD2 (6 bases). The CDR3 length is 17 residues. The germline CDR1 and CDR2 sequences are SGHRS and YFSETQ. V lost 0 bases and J lost 7, with 22 bases in between. Using reference TRBV5-1 and TRBJ2-5 for the parts outside the CDR3, the full variable domain is KAGVTQTPRYLIKTRGQQVTLSCSPISGHRSVSWYQQTPGQGLQFLFEYFSETQRNKGNFPGRFSGRQFSNSRSEMNVSTLELGDSALYLCASSLGATGGAGMTQYFGPGTRLLVL.

The chain couples TRBV19 to TRBJ2-7; 9 bases agree with TRBD1. The V gene end was trimmed by 5 bases and the J gene end by 5 bases; junction bases not matched to a gene: 7. The CDR3 is made up of 14 amino acids. The germline gives CDR1 LNHDA, CDR2 SQIVND (reference sequence). The CDR3: CASSAGTGPNEQYF. The CDR3 DNA reads as TGTGCCAGTAGTGCCGGGACAGGGCCCAACGAGCAGTACTTC.

The chain uses TRBV28 and TRBJ2-5, with TRBD1 matching 11 bases. Germline V gene sequence: CDR1 MDHEN, CDR2 SYDVKM. With 6 bases clipped from V and 4 bases from J, the junction kept 7 bases outside the gene matches. CDR3 length: 15 amino acids. For the CDR3, the DNA is TGTGCCAGCAGGCCCCCGGGACAGGGGGGAGAGACCCAGTACTTC. This encodes CASRPPGQGGETQYF.

This chain links TRBV30 with TRBJ1-3; D is possibly TRBD1 (5 bases). The V end was cut by 4 bases, the J end by 4 bases, with 8 bases between. The CDR3 consists of 12 residues. Germline CDR1 is GTSNPN and CDR2 is SVGIG (reference sequence). For the CDR3, the DNA is TGTGCCTGGAACAGGTACGGAAACACCATATATTTT. Amino acid sequence: CAWNRYGNTIYF.

V and J are TRBV5-1 and TRBJ1-1; D is uncertain. Germline loops: CDR1 SGHRS, CDR2 YFSETQ. This CDR3 is 14 amino acids long. The V end was cut by 0 bases, the J end by 4 bases, with 10 bases between. CDR3 protein: CASSLDSLGTEAFF. The CDR3, as DNA: TGCGCCAGCAGCTTGGACAGCCTCGGCACTGAAGCTTTCTTT.

The J gene is TRBJ2-4, the V gene TRBV2; D is perhaps TRBD2 (6 bases). This CDR3 is 14 amino acids long. The ends were cut back, 6 bases at V and 0 bases at J, with 9 bases in the middle. Germline CDR1 reads SNHLY; CDR2 reads FYNNEI. The CDR3 DNA is TGTGCCAGCAGGGCGGGGCTAGCCAAAAACATTCAGTACTTC. Translation gives CASRAGLAKNIQYF.

The rearrangement uses TRBV19 and TRBJ2-7; 7 nucleotides align to TRBD2. J lost 3 bases, V lost 4 bases, and 18 bases had no gene match. CDR1 is LNHDA, CDR2 SQIVND, per germline (reference sequence). The CDR3 contains 18 residues. CDR3 region: CASSTAGDFGPFHYEQYF. The CDR3 DNA reads as TGTGCCAGTAGTACTGCGGGGGACTTTGGACCCTTTCACTACGAGCAGTACTTC.

This clone was picked up one time. J is TRBJ1-5 and V is TRBV29-1; TRBD1 matches at 9 bases. Trimming took 7 bases from V and 5 from J; bases not matched to a gene: 18. Germline V lookup: CDR1 SQVTM, CDR2 ANQGSEA. The CDR3 runs to 17 residues. DNA for the CDR3: TGCAGCGCGATACCGGGACAGGGTGCTTGGGGAGATCAGCCCCAGCATTTT. Protein sequence: CSAIPGQGAWGDQPQHF.

This clone was observed a single time. The chain employs TRBV6-5 and TRBJ2-2, with 7 bases lining up with TRBD2. The CDR3 length is 14 residues. With V trimmed by 6 bases and J by 7 bases, 8 bases remained unmatched. Germline-derived CDR1 and CDR2 are MNHEY and SVGAGI. The DNA for the CDR3 is TGTGCCAGCAGGCAATGGGGGAGGGTCGGGGAGCTGTTTTTT. Amino acids: CASRQWGRVGELFF.